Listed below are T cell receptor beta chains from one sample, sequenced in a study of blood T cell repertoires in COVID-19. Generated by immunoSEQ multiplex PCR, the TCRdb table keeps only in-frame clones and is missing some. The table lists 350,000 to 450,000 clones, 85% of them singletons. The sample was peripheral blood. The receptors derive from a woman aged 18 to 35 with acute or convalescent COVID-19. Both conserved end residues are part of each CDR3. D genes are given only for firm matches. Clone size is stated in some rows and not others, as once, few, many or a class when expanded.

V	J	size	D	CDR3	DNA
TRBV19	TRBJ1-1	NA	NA	CASSSPEVGTEAFF	TGTGCCAGTAGTAGCCCTGAGGTCGGTACTGAAGCTTTCTTT
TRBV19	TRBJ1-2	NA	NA	CASTRGRGYGYTF	TGTGCCAGTACAAGGGGGAGGGGCTATGGCTACACCTTC
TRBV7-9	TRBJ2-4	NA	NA	CASSLGVSENIQYF	TGTGCCAGCAGCTTAGGAGTTAGTGAAAACATTCAGTACTTC
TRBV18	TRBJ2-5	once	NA	CASSPPTTGRGETQYF	TGTGCCAGCTCACCACCGACCACAGGGAGGGGAGAGACCCAGTACTTC
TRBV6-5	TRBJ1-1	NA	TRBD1	CASSSAPGTDYTEAFF	TGTGCCAGCAGTTCCGCACCGGGGACAGACTACACTGAAGCTTTCTTT
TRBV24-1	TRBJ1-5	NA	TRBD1	CATSDPRDRGYQPQHF	TGTGCCACCAGTGATCCCCGGGACAGGGGCTATCAGCCCCAGCATTTT
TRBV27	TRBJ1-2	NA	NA	CASSCFYCGYGYTF	TGTGCCAGCAGTTGCTTCTACTGCGGCTATGGCTACACCTTC
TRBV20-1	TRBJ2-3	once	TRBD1	CSASAGQVTSTDTQYF	TGCAGTGCTAGTGCGGGACAGGTCACTTCCACAGATACGCAGTATTTT
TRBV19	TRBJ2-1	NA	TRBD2	CASLAGDYNEQFF	TGTGCCAGCTTAGCGGGAGACTACAATGAGCAGTTCTTC
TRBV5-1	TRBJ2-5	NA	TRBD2	CASSPPGLAGGQETQYF	TGCGCCAGCAGCCCACCGGGACTAGCGGGGGGGCAAGAGACCCAGTACTTC
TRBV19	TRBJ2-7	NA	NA	CASSPGVYEQYF	TGTGCCAGTAGTCCAGGGGTCTACGAGCAGTACTTC
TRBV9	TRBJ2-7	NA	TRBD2	CASSPEAGDEQYF	TGTGCCAGCAGCCCTGAAGCGGGGGACGAGCAGTACTTC
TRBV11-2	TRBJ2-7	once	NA	CASSLDPGEYEQYF	TGTGCCAGCAGCTTAGATCCCGGGGAGTACGAGCAGTACTTC
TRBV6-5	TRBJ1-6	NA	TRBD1	CASSLRQGYSPLHF	TGTGCCAGCAGTCTACGACAGGGGTATTCACCCCTCCACTTT
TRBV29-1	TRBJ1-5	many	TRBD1	CSVGEGTGNHQPQHF	TGCAGCGTTGGCGAAGGGACAGGAAACCATCAGCCCCAGCATTTT
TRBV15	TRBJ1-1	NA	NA	CATSRDRGGRTEAFF	TGTGCCACCAGCAGAGACCGAGGGGGTCGGACTGAAGCTTTCTTT
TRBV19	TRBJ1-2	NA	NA	CASTSGFGYTF	TGTGCCAGCACTTCAGGGTTTGGCTACACCTTC
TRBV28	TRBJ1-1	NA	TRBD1	CASSWGDRVGTEAFF	TGTGCCAGCAGCTGGGGGGACAGGGTGGGGACTGAAGCTTTCTTT
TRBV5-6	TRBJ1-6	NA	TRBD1	CASSFLPRTGESPLHF	TGTGCCAGCAGCTTCCTACCCAGGACAGGGGAATCACCCCTCCACTTT
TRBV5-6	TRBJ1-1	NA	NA	CASSFVQGLNTEAFF	TGTGCCAGCAGCTTCGTTCAGGGTTTGAACACTGAAGCTTTCTTT
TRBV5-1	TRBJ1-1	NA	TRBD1	CASSTGQGSGTEAFF	TGCGCCAGCAGCACAGGACAGGGCTCCGGGACTGAAGCTTTCTTT
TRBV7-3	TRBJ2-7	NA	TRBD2	CASSSSGGPHEQYF	TGTGCCAGCAGTTCCAGCGGGGGGCCGCACGAGCAGTACTTC
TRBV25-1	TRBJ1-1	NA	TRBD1	CASRGTDRSPHEAFF	TGTGCCAGCAGGGGAACGGACAGGTCCCCGCATGAAGCTTTCTTT
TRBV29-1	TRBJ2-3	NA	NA	CSVKGWGRLTDTQYF	TGCAGCGTCAAAGGCTGGGGCCGACTCACAGATACGCAGTATTTT
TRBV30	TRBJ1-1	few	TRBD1	CAWSSQGDTEAFF	TGTGCCTGGAGCAGTCAGGGGGACACTGAAGCTTTCTTT
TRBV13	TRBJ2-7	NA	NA	CASSSKTEYTSYEQYF	TGTGCCAGCAGCTCCAAGACAGAATATACCTCCTACGAGCAGTACTTC
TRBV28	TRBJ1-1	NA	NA	CASSQEEYTEAFF	TGTGCCAGCAGTCAGGAGGAGTATACTGAAGCTTTCTTT
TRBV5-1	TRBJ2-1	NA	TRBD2	CASSLGLAEGNEQFF	TGCGCCAGCAGCCTGGGACTAGCGGAGGGGAATGAGCAGTTCTTC
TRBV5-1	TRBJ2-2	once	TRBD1	CASSLGQGVTGELFF	TGCGCCAGCAGCTTGGGACAGGGGGTTACCGGGGAGCTGTTTTTT
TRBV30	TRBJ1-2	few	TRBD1	CAWSDPGQGANGYTF	TGTGCCTGGAGTGACCCGGGACAGGGAGCTAATGGCTACACCTTC
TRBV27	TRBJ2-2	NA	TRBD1	CASSQARTGNTGELFF	TGTGCCAGCAGCCAAGCCCGGACAGGGAACACCGGGGAGCTGTTTTTT